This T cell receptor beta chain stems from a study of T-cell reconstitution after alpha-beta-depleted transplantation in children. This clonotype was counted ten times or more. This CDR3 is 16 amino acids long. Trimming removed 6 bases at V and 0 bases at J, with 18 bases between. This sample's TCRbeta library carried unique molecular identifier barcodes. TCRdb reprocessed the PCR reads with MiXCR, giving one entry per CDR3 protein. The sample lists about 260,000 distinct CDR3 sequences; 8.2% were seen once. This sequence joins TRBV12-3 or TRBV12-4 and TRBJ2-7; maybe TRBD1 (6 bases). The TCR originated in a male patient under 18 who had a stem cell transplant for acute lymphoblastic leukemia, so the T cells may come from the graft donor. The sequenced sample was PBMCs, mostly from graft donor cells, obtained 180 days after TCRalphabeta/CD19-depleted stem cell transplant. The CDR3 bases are TGTGCCAGCAGCCCCGACAGGACCCCATCCTCCTACGAGCAGTACTTC. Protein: CASSPDRTPSSYEQYF.